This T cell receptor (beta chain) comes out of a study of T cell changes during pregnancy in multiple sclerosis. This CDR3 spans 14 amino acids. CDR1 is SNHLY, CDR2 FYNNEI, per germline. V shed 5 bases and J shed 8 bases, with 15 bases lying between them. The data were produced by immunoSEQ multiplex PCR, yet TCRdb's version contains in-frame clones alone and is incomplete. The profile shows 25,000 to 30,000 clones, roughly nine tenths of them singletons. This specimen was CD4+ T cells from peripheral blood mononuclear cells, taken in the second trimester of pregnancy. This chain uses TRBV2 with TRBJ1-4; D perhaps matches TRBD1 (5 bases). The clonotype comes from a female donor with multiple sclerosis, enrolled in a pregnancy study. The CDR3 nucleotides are TGTGCCAGCAGTAGTGACAGCGCAGGGGAAAAACTGTTTTTT. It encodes CASSSDSAGEKLFF.